One and the same sample provided the 2 T cell receptor beta chains below, sequenced in a study of blood T cell repertoires in COVID-19 (dated by TCRdb to the early 2020s). Library generation was performed with the immunoSEQ multiplex PCR assay. Here the immuneACCESS table is served through TCRdb, limited to in-frame sequences with V and J called. Missing clones are a known gap in these copies; in checked studies unresolved V genes cover under half, and the rest lacks a known reason. For this sample the table gives approximately 150,000 clones, of which more than 80% were detected only once. Roughly 2% of the sample is held by the ten biggest clonotypes. Material: peripheral blood. Receptor source: a woman aged 55 to 70 with COVID-19, enrolled during active disease.

For this clone: This CDR3 is also generated by other DNA sequences in the sample. This rearrangement joins TRBV7-2 to TRBJ1-1; D remains unclear. Germline V gene lookup returns CDR1 SGHTA and CDR2 FQGNSA. This CDR3 region has 15 residues. V was pared by 1 base and J by 1 base, with 10 bases between. The CDR3 DNA reads TGTGCCAGCAGCTTAGTGGCAGGCCCGAACACTGAAGCTTTCTTT. This encodes CASSLVAGPNTEAFF. The whole variable domain, filled in from reference TRBV7-2 and TRBJ1-1, reads GAGVSQSPSNKVTEKGKDVELRCDPISGHTALYWYRQSLGQGLEFLIYFQGNSAPDKSGLPSDRFSAERTGGSVSTLTIQRTQQEDSAVYLCASSLVAGPNTEAFFGQGTRLTVV.

The CDR3 DNA sequence: TGTGCCAGTAGTATAGGCGGGCCCCAGTTCTTC. Amino acids: CASSIGGPQFF. This chain joins TRBV19 and TRBJ2-1, with a weak D call TRBD2 (5 bases). This CDR3 is built from 11 residues. Germline V gene lookup returns CDR1 LNHDA and CDR2 SQIVND (reference sequence). The V end was cut by 1 base, the J end by 13 bases, with 8 bases between.